These T cell receptor beta chains were read from a single sample in a study of blood T cell repertoires in COVID-19. Produced via immunoSEQ multiplex PCR; TCRdb's table is partial and in-frame only. The sample lists about 180,000 clones, about 91% seen once, with under 2.5% in the top ten. Sequenced sample: PBMCs or T cells enriched from blood (not recorded which). The receptor source for this set is a woman aged 40-49 years with acute COVID-19. Each CDR3 is given with its conserved first and last residue. The D gene is left open where the match is weak. Clone size is not always given. Where it is, it says once, few, many or a class for expanded clones.

V gene: TRBV9
J gene: TRBJ1-1
clone size: .
D gene: .
CDR3 DNA: TGTGCCAGCAGCGTAGTTCAGAACACTGAAGCTTTCTTT
CDR3 protein: CASSVVQNTEAFF

V gene: TRBV3-1/TRBV3-2
J gene: TRBJ2-7
clone size: .
D gene: .
CDR3 DNA: TGTGCCAGCAGCCCTCTCCTTTCAGCTGGGAAGGGGGAGCAGTACTTC
CDR3 protein: CASSPLLSAGKGEQYF

V gene: TRBV30
J gene: TRBJ2-7
clone size: .
D gene: TRBD1
CDR3 DNA: TGTGCCTCCCAGAGGACAGGGGGCTACGAGCAGTACTTC
CDR3 protein: CASQRTGGYEQYF

V gene: TRBV12-5
J gene: TRBJ2-7
clone size: .
D gene: .
CDR3 DNA: TGTGCTAGTGGTCCCAGGTCCTACGAGCAGTACTTC
CDR3 protein: CASGPRSYEQYF

V gene: TRBV18
J gene: TRBJ2-7
clone size: .
D gene: TRBD2
CDR3 DNA: TGTGCCAGCTCACCAATAACACGGGCTAGCGGGAGGAACGAGCAGTACTTC
CDR3 protein: CASSPITRASGRNEQYF

V gene: TRBV19
J gene: TRBJ1-5
clone size: .
D gene: .
CDR3 DNA: TGTGCCAGTAGTACCAACTTAGCAGGGTATCAGCCCCAGCATTTT
CDR3 protein: CASSTNLAGYQPQHF

V gene: TRBV5-1
J gene: TRBJ1-2
clone size: .
D gene: TRBD1
CDR3 DNA: TGCGCCAGCAGCAAGGACAGGGGGCTTGATGGCTACACCTTC
CDR3 protein: CASSKDRGLDGYTF

V gene: TRBV18
J gene: TRBJ1-1
clone size: .
D gene: TRBD1
CDR3 DNA: TGTGCCAGCTCACCACCAACAGGGGGAATGAACACTGAAGCTTTCTTT
CDR3 protein: CASSPPTGGMNTEAFF

V gene: TRBV30
J gene: TRBJ1-1
clone size: .
D gene: TRBD1
CDR3 DNA: TGTGCCTGTACAGGGGGCCTTTTCAACACTGAAGCTTTCTTT
CDR3 protein: CACTGGLFNTEAFF

V gene: TRBV19
J gene: TRBJ1-1
clone size: .
D gene: .
CDR3 DNA: TGTGCCAGTAGTATAGGGACAGAGAACACTGAAGCTTTCTTT
CDR3 protein: CASSIGTENTEAFF

V gene: TRBV19
J gene: TRBJ2-2
clone size: .
D gene: .
CDR3 DNA: TGTGCCAGTAGTAAACCGGGACTCACGAACACCGGGGAGCTGTTTTTT
CDR3 protein: CASSKPGLTNTGELFF

V gene: TRBV5-3
J gene: TRBJ2-7
clone size: .
D gene: TRBD2
CDR3 DNA: TGTGCCAGAAGCTACAAAACTAGCGGTGGTTCCTACGAGCAGTACTTC
CDR3 protein: CARSYKTSGGSYEQYF

V gene: TRBV29-1
J gene: TRBJ2-7
clone size: few
D gene: .
CDR3 DNA: TGCAGCGTTGTACTTCCCTACGAGCAGTACTTC
CDR3 protein: CSVVLPYEQYF

V gene: TRBV5-1
J gene: TRBJ1-1
clone size: .
D gene: TRBD1
CDR3 DNA: TGCGCCAGCAGCCAGGGGGGGACAGGGAACACTGAAGCTTTCTTT
CDR3 protein: CASSQGGTGNTEAFF

V gene: TRBV28
J gene: TRBJ1-5
clone size: .
D gene: .
CDR3 DNA: TGTGCCAGCAGTTTTCGGGACTGGGGTTACGAGAGCAATCAGCCCCAGCATTTT
CDR3 protein: CASSFRDWGYESNQPQHF

V gene: TRBV11-2
J gene: TRBJ2-1
clone size: .
D gene: .
CDR3 DNA: TGTGCCAGCAGCTTAGGGGCCCTCTCTGGCAATGAGCAGTTCTTC
CDR3 protein: CASSLGALSGNEQFF

V gene: TRBV12-3/TRBV12-4
J gene: TRBJ2-3
clone size: .
D gene: .
CDR3 DNA: TGTGCCAGCAGTCGCCGGTCATATGATACGCAGTATTTT
CDR3 protein: CASSRRSYDTQYF

V gene: TRBV19
J gene: TRBJ1-5
clone size: .
D gene: .
CDR3 DNA: TGTGCCAGTAGGCAGGGTTTAGGCAATCAGCCCCAGCATTTT
CDR3 protein: CASRQGLGNQPQHF

V gene: TRBV20-1
J gene: TRBJ2-2
clone size: .
D gene: .
CDR3 DNA: TGCAGTGCTAGTGGGGGTTTGGGGCATACCGGGGAGCTGTTTTTT
CDR3 protein: CSASGGLGHTGELFF

V gene: TRBV19
J gene: TRBJ2-1
clone size: once
D gene: TRBD2
CDR3 DNA: TGTGCCAGTACCCCCCTAGCGGGAGTTTCCAATGAGCAGTTCTTC
CDR3 protein: CASTPLAGVSNEQFF